This T cell receptor (beta chain) was recovered during a study of human T cells and chemical hapten exposure. Looking at the study overall: The patch tests put 0.01% DPC on the skin of the upper back and were read 6 days later.

Study observations and caveats: Higher patch test scores went with higher counts of PT1 expanded TCRs.

MiXCR, applied by TCRdb to the RACE reads, yields one record per CDR3 protein. The sample gives some 100,000 distinct CDR3 sequences, about 9% of which show up once; 2% to 2.5% is in the top ten. On this clonotype itself: Its antigen is not known. A much larger clone sits a single nucleotide away, making a read error possible.

The V and J ends lost 6 bases and 10 bases respectively, with 19 bases between them. CDR1 is DFQATT and CDR2 is SNEGSKA in the germline V gene (reference sequence). The CDR3 has 13 amino acids. Time point reported: patch test 2, 6 weeks after DPC sensitization. Treatment denoted: therapeutic diphenylcyclopropenone sensitization with weekly scalp DPC. The rearrangement joins TRBV20-1 to TRBJ2-1; a weak D match, TRBD2 (5 bases). The TCR originated in a woman aged 40 to 49 with alopecia areata. Some clones in this sample may be carry-over from other donors' samples. The sample was whole blood, taken in connection with sensitization to the hapten diphenylcyclopropenone (DPC). DNA of the CDR3: TGCAGTGCCGCTAGCAGCCATTGGGAGGAGCAGTTCTTC. It codes for CSAASSHWEEQFF.